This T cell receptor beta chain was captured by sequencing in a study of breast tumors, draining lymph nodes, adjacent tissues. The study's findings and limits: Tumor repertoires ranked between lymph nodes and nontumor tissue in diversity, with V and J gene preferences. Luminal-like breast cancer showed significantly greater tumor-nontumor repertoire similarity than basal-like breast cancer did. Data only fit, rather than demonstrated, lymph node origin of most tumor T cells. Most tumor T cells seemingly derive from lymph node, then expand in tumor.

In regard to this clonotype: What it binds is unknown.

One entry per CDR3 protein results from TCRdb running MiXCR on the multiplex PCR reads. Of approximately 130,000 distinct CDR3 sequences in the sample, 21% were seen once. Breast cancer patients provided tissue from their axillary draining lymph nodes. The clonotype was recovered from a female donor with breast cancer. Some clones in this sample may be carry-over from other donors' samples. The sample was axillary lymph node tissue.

The CDR3 reads CASSYVPGEGYEQYF. CDR3 DNA: TGTGCCAGCAGTTATGTTCCGGGAGAAGGCTACGAGCAGTACTTC. The V call is TRBV28, the J call TRBJ2-7; possibly TRBD2 for D (6 bases). The CDR3 runs 15 residues. Trimming took off 4 bases at V and 3 bases at J, with 16 bases between the two ends. Germline V gene lookup returns CDR1 MDHEN and CDR2 SYDVKM. The full variable domain, in which reference TRBV28 and TRBJ2-7 provide the parts outside the CDR3, is DVKVTQSSRYLVKRTGEKVFLECVQDMDHENMFWYRQDPGLGLRLIYFSYDVKMKEKGDIPEGYSVSREKKERFSLILESASTNQTSMYLCASSYVPGEGYEQYFGPGTRLTVT.